The entry below describes one TCR beta chain. V lost 4 bases and J 5 bases, leaving 8 bases between the germline ends. The CDR3 is 12 residues long. CDR1 is SGHAT, CDR2 FQNNGV, per germline. These data originate in a study of control samples from healthy donors and cancer patients. Generated by immunoSEQ multiplex PCR, the TCRdb table keeps only in-frame clones and is missing some. This table holds over 150,000 clones, around 94% found once. The chain couples TRBV11-2 to TRBJ1-1; D is ambiguous. This clonotype was sampled from a man aged 55 to 70 with colorectal cancer. The sample comprised PBMCs. This chain's CDR3 is CASSSLGTEAFF. The CDR3 DNA is TGTGCCAGCAGCTCGTTGGGGACTGAAGCTTTCTTT.